Reported below is one T cell receptor beta chain. Its antigen is not known. Clones were read by immunoSEQ multiplex PCR, and TCRdb kept only the in-frame ones, dropping some. The sample carries approximately 48,000 clones, 70% to 80% recorded once. This entry is derived from a study of OX40 agonist ivuxolimab in advanced cancers. Study as a whole: Every 2 weeks, patients received ivuxolimab intravenously, dosed at 0.01 to 10 mg/kg. In three patients, partial responses were observed, one with hepatocellular carcinoma and two with cutaneous melanoma. Study conclusions and caveats: Clonal expansion was among the lowest in partial responders at 0.1-3.0 mg/kg, especially CD8+.

The source was CD4+ or CD8+ T cells sorted from blood, collected in a trial of the OX40 agonist ivuxolimab. This TCR was sampled from an adult with an advanced solid tumor such as melanoma, head and neck, liver or kidney cancer.

CDR3 residues: CASSVPTGGADIQYF. CDR3 nucleotide sequence: TGTGCCAGCAGCGTACCCACAGGGGGCGCGGACATTCAGTACTTC. The chain couples TRBV9 to TRBJ2-4, with TRBD1 identical over 9 bases. Looked up from germline, CDR1 is SGDLS and CDR2 is YYNGEE. The length of the CDR3 is 15 residues. Unmatched junction bases numbered 7, after V lost 1 base and J lost 8 bases.